Listed below are T cell receptor beta chains from one sample, sequenced in a study of cytomegalovirus exposure and HLA in healthy donors. The table came from immunoSEQ multiplex PCR; TCRdb's copy has only in-frame clones and leaves some out. The data show some 120,000 clones, around three quarters seen once. What was sequenced was PBMCs. Receptor source: a man in his forties or fifties in good health and CMV-seronegative. The CDR3 runs from the conserved cysteine through the conserved F or W. D genes are given only for firm matches. Only part of the rows carry a size: once, few, many, or a class if the clone is expanded.

few	.	TRBV5-1	TRBJ2-5	TGCGCCAGCAGTGACCCGGGGGGACACCTCCAAGAGACCCAGTACTTC	CASSDPGGHLQETQYF
.	TRBD2	TRBV7-2	TRBJ2-7	TGTGCCAGCAGCGCTACCGGACTAGCGGGAAATTACGAGCAGTACTTC	CASSATGLAGNYEQYF
once	TRBD1	TRBV7-9	TRBJ1-1	TGTGCCAGCAGCTTTGACAGGGGGCAGGGGGCTTTCTTT	CASSFDRGQGAFF
once	.	TRBV5-6	TRBJ1-2	TGTGCCAGCAGCTGGGGGGGTGGCCGGGCTAACTATGGCTACACCTTC	CASSWGGGRANYGYTF
.	TRBD2	TRBV18	TRBJ2-7	TGTGCCAGCTCACCACTCGGGGGGGGGCAGTACTTC	CASSPLGGGQYF
few	.	TRBV6-6	TRBJ1-1	TGTGCCAGCACCCCTTCAGGTGGGAGGACTGAAGCTTTCTTT	CASTPSGGRTEAFF
.	.	TRBV5-1	TRBJ1-5	TGCGCCAGCAGCTTGGAAGAGGGACAGCCCCAGCATTTT	CASSLEEGQPQHF
.	TRBD2	TRBV7-9	TRBJ2-2	TGTGCCAGCCTGGGGACTATTAAATATCACGGGGAGCTGTTTTTT	CASLGTIKYHGELFF
.	.	TRBV7-6	TRBJ2-7	TGTGCCAGCAGCCCCCAGGTGGCCTCGAACGAGCAGTACTTC	CASSPQVASNEQYF
few	TRBD1	TRBV19	TRBJ2-7	TGTGCCAGTAGTATCGGACAGGCCAACGAGCAGTACTTC	CASSIGQANEQYF
.	.	TRBV5-6	TRBJ2-1	TGTGCCAGCAGCGCCCATTCTATTGAGCAGTTCTTC	CASSAHSIEQFF
few	.	TRBV28	TRBJ1-1	TGTGCCAGCACCGTCAACACTGAAGCTTTCTTT	CASTVNTEAFF
.	.	TRBV5-6	TRBJ1-6	TGTGCCAGCAGCTTACTAAGTGAGGATTATTCACCCCTCCACTTT	CASSLLSEDYSPLHF
.	TRBD2	TRBV7-9	TRBJ2-1	TGTGCCAGCAGCCCTCGGACCACTAGCGGGAGACCTAATGAGCAGTTCTTC	CASSPRTTSGRPNEQFF
.	.	TRBV2	TRBJ2-7	TGTGCCAGCACCTTGGGAGACTACGAGCAGTACTTC	CASTLGDYEQYF
few	TRBD1	TRBV7-3	TRBJ2-7	TGTGCCAGCAGCCCGACCGGGACAGGGGGCGACGAGCAGTACTTC	CASSPTGTGGDEQYF
.	TRBD2	TRBV28	TRBJ2-3	TGTGCCAGCACTCCAGGTGGGAGCGGGGGGGCGAGGAATACGCAGTATTTT	CASTPGGSGGARNTQYF
.	TRBD1	TRBV11-3	TRBJ1-1	TGTGCCAGCAGCCCAATGACAGGGGGCGAAGCTTTCTTT	CASSPMTGGEAFF
few	.	TRBV9	TRBJ1-5	TGTGCCAGCAGCGTTGGACAGTTCAATCAGCCCCAGCATTTT	CASSVGQFNQPQHF
.	.	TRBV6-1	TRBJ1-6	TGTGCCAGCAGTGGCAAAACAGGGCCTATCAATTCACCCCTCCACTTT	CASSGKTGPINSPLHF
many	TRBD2	TRBV6-5	TRBJ2-7	TGTGCCAGCAGATTAGCGGGGGGTGGCGAGCAGTACTTC	CASRLAGGGEQYF
.	.	TRBV7-9	TRBJ1-1	TGTGCCAGCAGCCTCAATCGGGAAGCTTTCTTT	CASSLNREAFF
few	.	TRBV7-9	TRBJ2-1	TGTTCCAGCAGCCCCGAGGGAGCGGGCATGCCCGCGGGCAATGAGCAGTTCTTC	CSSSPEGAGMPAGNEQFF
.	.	TRBV5-6	TRBJ2-1	TGTGCCAGCAGTCACCGTTCGGGACACTGGGAAAACAATGAGCAGTTCTTC	CASSHRSGHWENNEQFF
.	.	TRBV7-6	TRBJ1-3	TGTGCCATCTCACAGGGATCCGGAAACACCATATATTTT	CAISQGSGNTIYF
few	.	TRBV11-3	TRBJ2-2	TGTGCCAGCAGCTTTTCTCGGGGGACCGGGGAGCTGTTTTTT	CASSFSRGTGELFF
.	.	TRBV7-9	TRBJ1-1	TGTGCCAGCAGCTTAGCGGCAGGGGTAAGGACTGAAGCTTTCTTT	CASSLAAGVRTEAFF
.	TRBD1	TRBV2	TRBJ2-5	TGTGCCATGACAACCGGGACAGGAGAGACCCAGTACTTC	CAMTTGTGETQYF
.	TRBD1	TRBV10-3	TRBJ2-7	TGTGCCATCAGACCCGGGACAGATTACGAGCAGTACTTC	CAIRPGTDYEQYF
.	TRBD1	TRBV18	TRBJ1-2	TGTGCCAGCTCATCCCGAAACAGGGGAGACAACTATGGCTACACCTTC	CASSSRNRGDNYGYTF
few	TRBD1	TRBV7-2	TRBJ1-5	TGTGCCAGCAGTTTTAACAGGGGACGCAATCAGCCCCAGCATTTT	CASSFNRGRNQPQHF